This T cell receptor (beta chain) was found in a study of circulating CD8 cells and anti-PD-1 response in melanoma. Live CD3+CD8+TCRalphabeta+ cells were sorted into four subsets by PD-1 and/or TIGIT. Trimming at V came to 4 bases and at J to 3 bases, leaving 3 bases not matched to a gene. Germline assignment: CDR1 GTSNPN and CDR2 SVGIG (reference sequence). The CDR3 runs 14 residues. By share of the sample, this clonotype is medium-sized. The antigen remains unidentified. Each library started from about 15 ng of total RNA using the QIAseq Immune Repertoire TCR panel. TCRdb independently ran MiXCR on the reads; one entry per CDR3 protein. Here the sample spans roughly 290 distinct CDR3 sequences, 9.8% being singletons. Study results and limitations: Clonotype sharing was highest between DPOS and TIGIT subsets.

The V and J genes are TRBV30 and TRBJ2-1, with 10 bases aligning to TRBD2. The sample here was CD8+ T cells from PBMCs, taken at baseline or after one month of anti-PD-1 therapy (not recorded which). The origin of this receptor is a human donor with melanoma. The CDR3 is CAWTSGRDYNEQFF. The CDR3 DNA sequence: TGTGCCTGGACCAGCGGGAGGGACTACAATGAGCAGTTCTTC.